These T cell receptor beta chains were read from a single sample in a study of CD8 T cells in ankylosing spondylitis. In TCRdb, the 5' RACE reads were re-called with MiXCR into one record per CDR3 protein. This table has 250,000 or so distinct CDR3 sequences, over 15% appearing once. Sequenced input: blood, either unsorted or a sorted T cell fraction (not recorded which). The origin of the receptors is a male donor with ankylosing spondylitis or in good health (not recorded which). Both conserved end residues are part of each CDR3. Fields, in order: J gene, V gene, D gene, clone size, CDR3 DNA, CDR3 protein. The D gene is left open where the match is weak. Only some rows state a clone size, as once, few, many or a class for expanded clones.

j_gene: TRBJ2-7
v_gene: TRBV9
d_gene: .
abundance: few
CDR3nt: TGTGCCAGCAGCGTAGAGATCCAGTCCGAGCAGTACTTC
CDR3aa: CASSVEIQSEQYF

j_gene: TRBJ2-7
v_gene: TRBV29-1
d_gene: TRBD1
abundance: .
CDR3nt: TGCAGCGTTGGAGGGGACAGGGGTTGGGGGGGAGAATACGAGCAGTACTTC
CDR3aa: CSVGGDRGWGGEYEQYF

j_gene: TRBJ2-7
v_gene: TRBV6-2/TRBV6-3
d_gene: .
abundance: few
CDR3nt: TGTGCCAGCAGTTCCCGGGCCCTATCCTACGAGCAGTACTTC
CDR3aa: CASSSRALSYEQYF

j_gene: TRBJ2-7
v_gene: TRBV29-1
d_gene: TRBD2
abundance: few
CDR3nt: TGCAGCGCCGGGGGGGACTACTCCTACGAGCAGTACTTC
CDR3aa: CSAGGDYSYEQYF

j_gene: TRBJ2-2
v_gene: TRBV20-1
d_gene: .
abundance: few
CDR3nt: TGCAGTGCTCTGGAACCGAACACCGGGGAGCTGTTTTTT
CDR3aa: CSALEPNTGELFF

j_gene: TRBJ1-6
v_gene: TRBV7-8
d_gene: .
abundance: many
CDR3nt: TGTGCCAGCAGCCCAATGTGGGGGTTAGCGTTTAGTTCACCCCTCCACTTT
CDR3aa: CASSPMWGLAFSSPLHF

j_gene: TRBJ2-1
v_gene: TRBV29-1
d_gene: TRBD2
abundance: .
CDR3nt: TGCAGTAGGACTAGCGGGGACGACAATGAGCAGTTCTTC
CDR3aa: CSRTSGDDNEQFF

j_gene: TRBJ2-1
v_gene: TRBV20-1
d_gene: .
abundance: .
CDR3nt: TGCAGTGCTAGTGGGAGGAACTCCTACAATGAGCAGTTCTTC
CDR3aa: CSASGRNSYNEQFF

j_gene: TRBJ1-1
v_gene: TRBV7-6
d_gene: .
abundance: few
CDR3nt: TGTGCCAGCAGCATCATAGGGTGGACGAACACTGAAGCTTTCTTT
CDR3aa: CASSIIGWTNTEAFF

j_gene: TRBJ2-7
v_gene: TRBV5-6
d_gene: TRBD1
abundance: .
CDR3nt: TGTGCCAGCAGCTTGGTGGGACAGGGAGACGAGCAGTACTTC
CDR3aa: CASSLVGQGDEQYF

j_gene: TRBJ2-3
v_gene: TRBV5-6
d_gene: .
abundance: .
CDR3nt: TGTGCCAGCATCCCTTGGAGGGAAACAGATAAGCAGTATTTT
CDR3aa: CASIPWRETDKQYF

j_gene: TRBJ2-1
v_gene: TRBV5-1
d_gene: TRBD2
abundance: few
CDR3nt: TGCGCCAGCAGACTAGCGTATCGAAACAATGAGCAGTTCTTC
CDR3aa: CASRLAYRNNEQFF

j_gene: TRBJ2-2
v_gene: TRBV4-3
d_gene: .
abundance: .
CDR3nt: TGCGCCAGCAGCCAAGATTCCGTTGGGTTAGGAGGGATCGGGGAGCTGTTTTTT
CDR3aa: CASSQDSVGLGGIGELFF

j_gene: TRBJ1-1
v_gene: TRBV14
d_gene: .
abundance: many
CDR3nt: TGTGCCAGCAGCCAAGATCAACATCTGAGCACTGAAGCTTTCTTT
CDR3aa: CASSQDQHLSTEAFF

j_gene: TRBJ2-3
v_gene: TRBV9
d_gene: .
abundance: few
CDR3nt: TGTGCCAGCAGCAAGCAGGGGTTAAGGGATACGCAGTATTTT
CDR3aa: CASSKQGLRDTQYF

j_gene: TRBJ2-7
v_gene: TRBV7-2
d_gene: TRBD2
abundance: many
CDR3nt: TGTGCCAGCAGCTTAGCTGGACTAGCGGGAGGGTGGTGGGCCTACGAGCAGTACTTC
CDR3aa: CASSLAGLAGGWWAYEQYF

j_gene: TRBJ2-2
v_gene: TRBV7-9
d_gene: TRBD2
abundance: few
CDR3nt: TGTGCCAGCAGCTCCCCCGGACTAGCGGGTAGCACCGGGGAGCTGTTTTTT
CDR3aa: CASSSPGLAGSTGELFF

j_gene: TRBJ2-5
v_gene: TRBV3-1
d_gene: .
abundance: .
CDR3nt: TGTGCCAGCAGCCAAGAGGGATCAACTAGCCGACCACAAGAGACCCAGTACTTC
CDR3aa: CASSQEGSTSRPQETQYF

j_gene: TRBJ2-5
v_gene: TRBV11-1
d_gene: .
abundance: many
CDR3nt: TGTGCCAGCAGCTTAGGAACACTGCAAGAGACCCAGTACTTC
CDR3aa: CASSLGTLQETQYF

j_gene: TRBJ2-7
v_gene: TRBV7-9
d_gene: TRBD2
abundance: .
CDR3nt: TGTGCCAGCAGCTTTAGCGGGAACGAGCAGTACTTC
CDR3aa: CASSFSGNEQYF

j_gene: TRBJ2-6
v_gene: TRBV20-1
d_gene: TRBD2
abundance: few
CDR3nt: TGCAGTGCAGGGACTAGCGGAGCTGGGGCCAACGTCCTGACTTTC
CDR3aa: CSAGTSGAGANVLTF

j_gene: TRBJ2-3
v_gene: TRBV12-3/TRBV12-4
d_gene: TRBD2
abundance: .
CDR3nt: TGTGCCAGCAGTTTCGGGACTAGTAAGACAGATACGCAGTATTTT
CDR3aa: CASSFGTSKTDTQYF

j_gene: TRBJ2-7
v_gene: TRBV20-1
d_gene: TRBD2
abundance: many
CDR3nt: TGCAGTGCTGAGCCGACTAGCGGGAGATCCCCCTACGAGCAGTACTTC
CDR3aa: CSAEPTSGRSPYEQYF

j_gene: TRBJ2-1
v_gene: TRBV4-1
d_gene: .
abundance: .
CDR3nt: TGCGCCAGCAGCCAAGAACCGGGACTCTTCGGGGGCAATGAGCAGTTCTTC
CDR3aa: CASSQEPGLFGGNEQFF

j_gene: TRBJ2-1
v_gene: TRBV4-2
d_gene: TRBD2
abundance: few
CDR3nt: TGTGCCAGCAGCCAAGTTGCGGGGCTAGCGGGAACTACCTACAATGAGCAGTTCTTC
CDR3aa: CASSQVAGLAGTTYNEQFF

j_gene: TRBJ2-2
v_gene: TRBV29-1
d_gene: TRBD2
abundance: .
CDR3nt: TGCAGCGTCTGGACTAGCGGTTCTTTGGCCGGGGAGCTGTTTTTT
CDR3aa: CSVWTSGSLAGELFF

j_gene: TRBJ1-5
v_gene: TRBV12-3/TRBV12-4
d_gene: .
abundance: few
CDR3nt: TGTGCCAGCAGCGATCGGTGGGGTGGCAATCAGCCCCAGCATTTT
CDR3aa: CASSDRWGGNQPQHF

j_gene: TRBJ2-5
v_gene: TRBV9
d_gene: TRBD1
abundance: .
CDR3nt: TGTGCCAGCAGCGCGACAGGGGTACAAGAGACCCAGTACTTC
CDR3aa: CASSATGVQETQYF

j_gene: TRBJ2-5
v_gene: TRBV15
d_gene: .
abundance: .
CDR3nt: TGTGCCACCAGCGCGTGGCAGGGCCAAGAGACCCAGTACTTC
CDR3aa: CATSAWQGQETQYF

j_gene: TRBJ1-4
v_gene: TRBV7-2
d_gene: .
abundance: .
CDR3nt: TGTGCCAGCAGCCCGGGGGGGGGATGGAGTGAAAAACTGTTTTTT
CDR3aa: CASSPGGGWSEKLFF

j_gene: TRBJ2-1
v_gene: TRBV27
d_gene: TRBD2
abundance: .
CDR3nt: TGTGCCAGCAGTTGGCTAGCGGGAGCCTACAATGAGCAGTTCTTC
CDR3aa: CASSWLAGAYNEQFF

j_gene: TRBJ2-5
v_gene: TRBV25-1
d_gene: .
abundance: .
CDR3nt: TGTGCCAACAGTGAATTGGAGACAAAAGAGACCCAGTACTTC
CDR3aa: CANSELETKETQYF

j_gene: TRBJ2-7
v_gene: TRBV12-3/TRBV12-4
d_gene: TRBD1
abundance: few
CDR3nt: TGTGCCAGCAGTCCTCTCGACAGGGTGAACTACGAGCAGTACTTC
CDR3aa: CASSPLDRVNYEQYF

j_gene: TRBJ2-1
v_gene: TRBV10-3
d_gene: TRBD2
abundance: many
CDR3nt: TGTGCCATCAGAGGACTAGCCAGCTCCTACAATGAGCAGTTCTTC
CDR3aa: CAIRGLASSYNEQFF

j_gene: TRBJ2-1
v_gene: TRBV7-9
d_gene: TRBD2
abundance: few
CDR3nt: TGTGCCAGCAGCCACAGCAAGCGGGGCCGCTCCTACAATGAGCAGTTCTTC
CDR3aa: CASSHSKRGRSYNEQFF

j_gene: TRBJ1-6
v_gene: TRBV27
d_gene: .
abundance: few
CDR3nt: TGTGCCAGCAGTTTATTCCTCTATAATTCACCCCTCCACTTT
CDR3aa: CASSLFLYNSPLHF

j_gene: TRBJ2-7
v_gene: TRBV7-2
d_gene: .
abundance: few
CDR3nt: TGTGCCAGCAGCTACGACCGACGGAATTCCTACGAGCAGTACTTC
CDR3aa: CASSYDRRNSYEQYF

j_gene: TRBJ2-7
v_gene: TRBV29-1
d_gene: TRBD1
abundance: few
CDR3nt: TGCAGCGTCCTAAAAACCGGGACAGCCTCCTACGAGCAGTACTTC
CDR3aa: CSVLKTGTASYEQYF

j_gene: TRBJ2-7
v_gene: TRBV12-3/TRBV12-4
d_gene: TRBD2
abundance: .
CDR3nt: TGTGCCAGCAGTTTAGGTAGCGGGGGGTGGGAGCAGTACTTC
CDR3aa: CASSLGSGGWEQYF

j_gene: TRBJ2-7
v_gene: TRBV12-3/TRBV12-4
d_gene: .
abundance: .
CDR3nt: TGTGCCAGCAGTTCCCGGGACGTCTCCTACGAGCAGTACTTC
CDR3aa: CASSSRDVSYEQYF